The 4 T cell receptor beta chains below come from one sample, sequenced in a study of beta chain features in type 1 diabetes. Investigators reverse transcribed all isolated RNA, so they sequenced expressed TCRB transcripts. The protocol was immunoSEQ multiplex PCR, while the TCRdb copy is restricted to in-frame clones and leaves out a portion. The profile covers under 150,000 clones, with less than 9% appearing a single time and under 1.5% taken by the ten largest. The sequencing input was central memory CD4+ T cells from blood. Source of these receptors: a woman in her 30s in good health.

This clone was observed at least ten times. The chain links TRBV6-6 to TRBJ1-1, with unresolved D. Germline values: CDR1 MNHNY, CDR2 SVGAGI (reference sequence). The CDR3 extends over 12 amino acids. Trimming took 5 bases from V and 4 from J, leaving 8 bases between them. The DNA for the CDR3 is TGTGCCAGCAGTATCGACACCACTGAAGCTTTCTTT. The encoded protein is CASSIDTTEAFF.

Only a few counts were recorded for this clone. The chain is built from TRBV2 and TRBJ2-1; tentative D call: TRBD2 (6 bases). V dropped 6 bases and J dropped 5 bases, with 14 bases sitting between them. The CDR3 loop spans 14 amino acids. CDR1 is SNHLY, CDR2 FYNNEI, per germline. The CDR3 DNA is TGTGCCAGCAGCGGGAGAGTTGGCCACAATGAGCAGTTCTTC. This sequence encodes CASSGRVGHNEQFF.

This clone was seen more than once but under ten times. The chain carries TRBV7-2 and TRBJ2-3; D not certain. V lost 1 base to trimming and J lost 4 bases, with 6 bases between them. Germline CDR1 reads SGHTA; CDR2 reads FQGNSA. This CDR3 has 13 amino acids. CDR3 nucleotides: TGTGCCAGCAGCTTAGTTCTAGCAGATACGCAGTATTTT. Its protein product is CASSLVLADTQYF.

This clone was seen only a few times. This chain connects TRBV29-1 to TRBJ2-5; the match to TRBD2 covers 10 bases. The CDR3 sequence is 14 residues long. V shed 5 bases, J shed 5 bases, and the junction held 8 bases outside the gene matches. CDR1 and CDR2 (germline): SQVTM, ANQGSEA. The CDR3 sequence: CSVRTSGGRETQYF. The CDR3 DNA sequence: TGCAGCGTTAGGACTAGCGGTGGGCGGGAGACCCAGTACTTC.